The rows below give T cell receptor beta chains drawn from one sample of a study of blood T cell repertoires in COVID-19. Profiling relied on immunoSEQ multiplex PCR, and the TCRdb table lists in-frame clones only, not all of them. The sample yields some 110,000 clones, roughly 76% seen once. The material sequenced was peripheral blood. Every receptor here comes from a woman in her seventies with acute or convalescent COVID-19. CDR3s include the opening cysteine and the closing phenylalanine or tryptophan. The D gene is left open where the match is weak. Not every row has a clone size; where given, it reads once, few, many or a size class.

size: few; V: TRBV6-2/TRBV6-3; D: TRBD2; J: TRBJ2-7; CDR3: CASSSTLAGGTYEQYF; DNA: TGTGCCAGCAGTTCCACCCTAGCGGGAGGGACCTACGAGCAGTACTTC
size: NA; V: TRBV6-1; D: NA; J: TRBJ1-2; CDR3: CASSEVKLGDSGYTF; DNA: TGTGCCAGCAGTGAAGTTAAGCTTGGGGACTCTGGCTACACCTTC
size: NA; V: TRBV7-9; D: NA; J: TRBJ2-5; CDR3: CASSHRREEETQYF; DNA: TGTGCCAGCAGCCACAGGAGGGAGGAAGAGACCCAGTACTTC
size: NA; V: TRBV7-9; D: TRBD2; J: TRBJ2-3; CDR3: CASSLVSGDTQYF; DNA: TGTGCCAGCAGCTTAGTTAGCGGGGATACGCAGTATTTT
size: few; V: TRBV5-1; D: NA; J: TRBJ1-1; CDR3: CASRADIFDTEAFF; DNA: TGCGCCAGTAGAGCCGACATATTTGACACTGAAGCTTTCTTT
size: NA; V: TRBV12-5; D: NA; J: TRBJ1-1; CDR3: CASGLVLGRGTTEAFF; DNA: TGTGCTAGTGGTTTGGTACTCGGCAGGGGAACCACTGAAGCTTTCTTT
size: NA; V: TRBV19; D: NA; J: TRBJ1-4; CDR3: CASSIRGTNEKLFF; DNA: TGTGCCAGTAGTATAAGAGGCACTAATGAAAAACTGTTTTTT
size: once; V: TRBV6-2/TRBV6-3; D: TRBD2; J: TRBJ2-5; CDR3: CASSYGTSGYQTQYF; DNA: TGTGCCAGCAGTTACGGGACTAGCGGTTACCAGACCCAGTACTTC
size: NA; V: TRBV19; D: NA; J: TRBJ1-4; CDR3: CASSNTPRVGEKLFF; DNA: TGTGCCAGTAGCAATACCCCCCGGGTCGGGGAAAAACTGTTTTTT
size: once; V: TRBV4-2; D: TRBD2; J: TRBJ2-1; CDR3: CASRPLLSRREDRYEQFF; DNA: TGTGCCAGCAGGCCCTTGCTGAGTAGGCGGGAGGACCGGTATGAGCAGTTCTTC
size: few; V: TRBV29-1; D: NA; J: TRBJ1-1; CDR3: CSVDQGMNTEAFF; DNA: TGCAGCGTTGATCAGGGGATGAACACTGAAGCTTTCTTT
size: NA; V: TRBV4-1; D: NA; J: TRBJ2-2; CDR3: CASSWTVNTGELFF; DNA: TGCGCCAGCAGCTGGACAGTCAACACCGGGGAGCTGTTTTTT
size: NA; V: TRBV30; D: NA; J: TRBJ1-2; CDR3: CAWSIDYGYTF; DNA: TGTGCCTGGAGTATCGACTATGGCTACACCTTC
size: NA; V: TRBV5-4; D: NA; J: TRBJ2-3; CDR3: CASSLVGAADTQYF; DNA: TGTGCCAGCAGCTTGGTGGGGGCGGCGGATACGCAGTATTTT
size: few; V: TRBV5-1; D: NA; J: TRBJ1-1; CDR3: CASSFTERTEAFF; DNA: TGCGCCAGCAGCTTCACCGAGAGGACTGAAGCTTTCTTT
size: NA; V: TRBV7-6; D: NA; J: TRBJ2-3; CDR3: CASSSNRFGTDTQYF; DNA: TGTGCCAGCAGCTCGAACAGGTTTGGTACAGATACGCAGTATTTT
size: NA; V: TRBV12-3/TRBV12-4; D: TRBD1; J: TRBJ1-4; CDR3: CASSTYRGGKLFF; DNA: TGTGCCAGCAGTACCTACAGGGGCGGAAAACTGTTTTTT
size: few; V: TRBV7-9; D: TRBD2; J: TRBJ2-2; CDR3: CASTGGTGELFF; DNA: TGTGCCAGCACCGGGGGGACCGGGGAGCTGTTTTTT
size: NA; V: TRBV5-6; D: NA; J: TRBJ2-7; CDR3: CASSLGQGNLVQYF; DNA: TGTGCCAGCAGCTTGGGGCAGGGGAATTTGGTGCAGTACTTC
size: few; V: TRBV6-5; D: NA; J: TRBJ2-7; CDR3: CASSQANQSPYEQYF; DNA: TGTGCCAGCAGCCAAGCGAATCAGAGTCCCTACGAGCAGTACTTC
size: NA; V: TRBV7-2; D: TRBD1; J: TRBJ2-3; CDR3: CASSLQGDLSADTQYF; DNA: TGTGCCAGCAGCTTGCAGGGGGACCTGTCCGCAGATACGCAGTATTTT
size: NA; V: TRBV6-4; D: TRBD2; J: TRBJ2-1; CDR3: CASSPSGGAFHEQFF; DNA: TGTGCCAGCAGTCCCAGCGGGGGGGCGTTTCATGAGCAGTTCTTC
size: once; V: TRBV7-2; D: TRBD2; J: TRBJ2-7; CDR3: CASSFMAGGPDEQYF; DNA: TGTGCCAGCAGCTTTATGGCGGGAGGTCCTGACGAGCAGTACTTC